Shown below are 7 T cell receptor beta chains from a single sample sequenced in a study of brain T cells in children with intractable seizures. Clones were sequenced by immunoSEQ multiplex PCR, and TCRdb holds only the in-frame ones, with some missing. The table records fewer than 150,000 clones, approximately 94% of them present only once. Specimen: peripheral blood, collected at surgery. All receptors come from a boy in the first two years of life with hemimegalencephaly and intractable seizures.

Notes on this clone: Germline is not matched at one junction end, which may reflect a read error. The chain links TRBV29-1 to TRBJ2-3; 12 bases are shared with TRBD1. The CDR3 covers 11 residues. Germline assignment: CDR1 SQVTM and CDR2 ANQGSEA. CDR3 sequence: CSVNLGQGAHF. CDR3 coding DNA: TGCAGCGTGAACCTGGGACAGGGGGCACATTTT.

The chain links TRBV7-8 to TRBJ2-7; 8 bases agree with TRBD2. The CDR3 loop spans 15 amino acids. V dropped 3 bases and J dropped 5; count of bases not matched to a gene: 9. Germline V gene data show CDR1 as SGHVS and CDR2 as FQNEAQ. The CDR3 DNA is TGTGCCAGCAGCTTCGAGGCTAGCGGGCTCGACGAGCAGTACTTC. Translated, it gives CASSFEASGLDEQYF. Variable domain in full (rest from reference TRBV7-8 and TRBJ2-7): GAGVSQSPRYKVAKRGQDVALRCDPISGHVSLFWYQQALGQGPEFLTYFQNEAQLDKSGLPSDRFFAERPEGSVSTLKIQRTQQEDSAVYLCASSFEASGLDEQYFGPGTRLTVT.

The chain joins TRBV9 to TRBJ1-3, with 7 positions matching TRBD1. This CDR3 is 16 amino acids long. The germline gives CDR1 SGDLS, CDR2 YYNGEE. The V and J ends lost 0 bases and 7 bases, in that order; junction bases with no gene match: 10. CDR3 in DNA: TGTGCCAGCAGCGTAGAGGGAGGGGGCACGAGGAACACCATATATTTT. It encodes CASSVEGGGTRNTIYF.

The chain uses TRBV3-1 (or the pseudogene TRBV3-2) and TRBJ1-1; TRBD1 agrees at 9 bases. J lost 1 base, V lost 3 bases, and 3 bases had no gene match. Looked up from germline, CDR1 is LGHDT and CDR2 is YNNKEL (reference sequence). There are 15 residues in the CDR3. The CDR3: CASSHWDRANTEAFF. The CDR3 region has the DNA TGTGCCAGCAGCCATTGGGACAGGGCGAACACTGAAGCTTTCTTT.

The genes are TRBV9 and TRBJ1-5, with a weak D call TRBD1 (6 bases). Trimming removed 0 bases from V and 3 bases from J, with 10 bases in between. CDR1 SGDLS and CDR2 YYNGEE come from the germline V gene. This CDR3 contains 15 residues. CDR3 loop: CASSVEGGLNQPQHF. The CDR3 DNA reads as TGTGCCAGCAGCGTAGAAGGGGGACTCAATCAGCCCCAGCATTTT.

The chain employs TRBV7-9 and TRBJ2-5; D is undetermined. The V end was cut by 5 bases, the J end by 2 bases, with 6 bases between. The CDR3 length is 12 residues. The germline V gene has CDR1 SEHNR and CDR2 FQNEAQ (reference sequence). Here the CDR3 DNA reads TGTGCCAGCAGCACCTTACAAGAGACCCAGTACTTC. Protein sequence: CASSTLQETQYF.

This clone has a single count. V usage is TRBV6-5 and J usage is TRBJ2-7, with TRBD2 matching 11 bases. The CDR3 spans 13 residues. V dropped 8 bases and J dropped 10; count of bases not matched to a gene: 10. The germline gives CDR1 MNHEY, CDR2 SVGAGI. The CDR3 nucleotides are TGTGCCAGCCGACTAGCGGGGATCTACGGACAGTACTTC. It encodes CASRLAGIYGQYF.